This TCR beta chain was captured by sequencing in a study of T cell clusters in autoimmune cytopenias. This clonotype is called medium-sized based on its frequency. Germline CDR1 reads GTSNPN; CDR2 reads SVGIG (reference sequence). This CDR3 region has 12 residues. About 37,500 genome equivalents of blood DNA were amplified for TRB. TRB rearrangements were amplified by touch-down multiplex PCR with mixed TRB-A/B primers. TCRdb re-called the multiplex PCR reads and shows each CDR3 protein once, DNA omitted. The sample has about 6,000 distinct CDR3 sequences. The gene calls are TRBV30 and TRBJ1-5. The TCR originated in a human donor with an autoimmune cytopenia or autoimmune hepatitis (not recorded which). Sequenced input: peripheral blood. The CDR3 loop reads CAWAGIDQPQHF.